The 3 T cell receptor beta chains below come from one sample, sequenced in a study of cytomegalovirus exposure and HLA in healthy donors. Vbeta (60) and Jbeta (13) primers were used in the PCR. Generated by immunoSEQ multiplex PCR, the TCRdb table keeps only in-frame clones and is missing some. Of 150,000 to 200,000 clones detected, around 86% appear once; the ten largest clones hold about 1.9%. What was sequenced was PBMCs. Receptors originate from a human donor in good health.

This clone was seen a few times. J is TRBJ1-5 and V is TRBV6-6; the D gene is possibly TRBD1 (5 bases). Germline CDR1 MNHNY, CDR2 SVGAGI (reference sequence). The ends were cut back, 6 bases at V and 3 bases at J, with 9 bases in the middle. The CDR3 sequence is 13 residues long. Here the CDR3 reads CASRVGDNQPQHF. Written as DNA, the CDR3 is TGTGCCAGCAGGGTAGGGGACAATCAGCCCCAGCATTTT.

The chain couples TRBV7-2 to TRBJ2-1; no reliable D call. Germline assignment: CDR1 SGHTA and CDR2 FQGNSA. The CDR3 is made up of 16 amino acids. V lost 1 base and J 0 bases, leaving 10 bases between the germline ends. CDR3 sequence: CASSLVRTSSYNEQFF. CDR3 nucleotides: TGTGCCAGCAGCTTAGTGCGTACGAGCTCCTACAATGAGCAGTTCTTC.

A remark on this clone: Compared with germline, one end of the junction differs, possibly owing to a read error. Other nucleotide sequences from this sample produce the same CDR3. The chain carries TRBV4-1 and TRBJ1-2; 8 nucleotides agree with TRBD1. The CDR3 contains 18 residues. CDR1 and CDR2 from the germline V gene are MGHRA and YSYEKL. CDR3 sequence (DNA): TGCGCCAGCAGCCCGTACTATACCCAGGGACAGGCCTACTATGGTTACACCTTC. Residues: CASSPYYTQGQAYYGYTF.